The 13 T cell receptor beta chains in this list originate from one sample, sequenced in a study of radiotherapy plus CTLA-4 blockade in lung cancer. Clones were read by immunoSEQ multiplex PCR, and TCRdb kept only the in-frame ones, dropping some. This sample has 85,000 to 130,000 clones; roughly 84% occur once, and the top ten carry approximately 2.5%. The material sequenced was peripheral blood, taken from a patient treated with radiotherapy plus ipilimumab. These receptors were taken from a human donor with non-small cell lung cancer that progressed on radiotherapy plus ipilimumab. Some clones in this sample may be carry-over from other donors' samples.

The J gene is TRBJ1-3, the V gene TRBV5-5; D is unclear. Germline V gene lookup returns CDR1 SGHKS and CDR2 YYEKEE (reference sequence). V was clipped by 0 bases and J by 0 bases, with 16 bases between them. The CDR3 is 18 amino acids. CDR3 bases: TGTGCCAGCAGCTTGGTCGTTCAGCTCCTAGCCTCTGGAAACACCATATATTTT. Protein product: CASSLVVQLLASGNTIYF. The full variable domain, its missing parts supplied by reference TRBV5-5 and TRBJ1-3, is DAGVTQSPTHLIKTRGQQVTLRCSPISGHKSVSWYQQVLGQGPQFIFQYYEKEERGRGNFPDRFSARQFPNYSSELNVNALLLGDSALYLCASSLVVQLLASGNTIYFGEGSWLTVV.

The chain carries TRBV5-6 and TRBJ2-7; D remains unclear. The germline V and J ends were trimmed by 2 bases and 5 bases, with 14 bases remaining between them. CDR3 length equals 14 residues. Germline V gene lookup returns CDR1 SGHDT and CDR2 YYEEEE. The CDR3 region has the DNA TGTGCCAGCAGCTTAGTGGGCTTGGAAAACGAGCAGTACTTC. Encoded protein: CASSLVGLENEQYF.

The chain combines TRBV12-5 with TRBJ1-1, with a weak D call TRBD1 (5 bases). The CDR3 sequence is 15 residues long. The V and J ends lost 5 bases and 5 bases respectively, with 18 bases between them. CDR1 and CDR2 (germline): LGHNT, FRNRAP. The CDR3 region has the DNA TGTGCTAGTGGTCCTGCGGGTGGGGCTTTTACTGAAGCTTTCTTT. This sequence encodes CASGPAGGAFTEAFF. Full variable domain (remainder filled in from reference TRBV12-5 and TRBJ1-1): DARVTQTPRHKVTEMGQEVTMRCQPILGHNTVFWYRQTMMQGLELLAYFRNRAPLDDSGMPKDRFSAEMPDATLATLKIQPSEPRDSAVYFCASGPAGGAFTEAFFGQGTRLTVV.

V usage is TRBV28 and J usage is TRBJ1-6; no clear D. The CDR3 length is 13 residues. From germline, CDR1 is MDHEN and CDR2 SYDVKM. The V and J ends lost 2 bases and 9 bases respectively, with 8 bases between them. CDR3 coding DNA: TGTGCCAGCAGTTTACTTCGTGCTTCACCCCTCCACTTT. Amino acid sequence: CASSLLRASPLHF.

CDR3 sequence: CASSPRGKLNEQFF. The CDR3 DNA is TGTGCCAGTAGTCCACGGGGGAAACTCAATGAGCAGTTCTTC. The rearrangement links TRBV19 to TRBJ2-1, with D possibly TRBD2 on 6 matching bases. CDR1 and CDR2 from the germline V gene are LNHDA and SQIVND (reference sequence). The CDR3 is 14 amino acids. Between the trimmed V and J ends, which lost 5 bases and 6 bases, there was a span of 14 bases.

CDR3 loop: CASGAFGVDTDTQYF. CDR3 DNA: TGTGCCAGCGGCGCTTTTGGGGTTGACACAGATACGCAGTATTTT. The gene calls are TRBV6-5 and TRBJ2-3; no definite D call. The V gene's germline CDR1 is MNHEY and CDR2 SVGAGI. The CDR3 is 15 residues long. The ends were cut back, 8 bases at V and 2 bases at J, with 17 bases in the middle.

This sequence joins TRBV7-9 and TRBJ2-1; D is uncertain. The CDR3 extends over 14 amino acids. V was clipped by 5 bases and J by 4 bases, with 12 bases between them. Looked up from germline, CDR1 is SEHNR and CDR2 is FQNEAQ (reference sequence). CDR3 in DNA: TGTGCCAGCAGCCCCCCTGTGGGATACAATGAGCAGTTCTTC. Translating gives CASSPPVGYNEQFF.

The chain recombines TRBV28 with TRBJ2-7; D is undetermined. CDR3 length: 16 residues. V lost 7 bases and J lost 1, with 20 bases in between. Germline V lookup: CDR1 MDHEN, CDR2 SYDVKM. This CDR3 reads CASITAGVRGSYEQYF. In nucleotides, the CDR3 is TGTGCCAGCATCACGGCTGGGGTCCGAGGATCCTACGAGCAGTACTTC.

This clone was seen once. The chain combines TRBV6-5 with TRBJ1-5; D perhaps matches TRBD1 (6 bases). With 7 bases removed from V and 6 bases from J, the gap between germline ends came to 16 bases. This CDR3 contains 14 residues. Germline CDR1 MNHEY, CDR2 SVGAGI. CDR3 coding DNA: TGTGCCAGCACTCCAACGGGGGGCGGTCAGCCCCAGCATTTT. Residues: CASTPTGGGQPQHF.

The rearrangement links TRBV11-3 to TRBJ1-2; TRBD1 matches at 7 bases. Per germline, CDR1 SGHNT and CDR2 YENEEA. With 1 base clipped from V and 3 bases from J, the junction kept 17 bases outside the gene matches. The CDR3 has 19 residues. For the CDR3, the DNA is TGTGCCAGCAGCTTAGGCATCGATGGGAGGGGGCCGGGAGACTATGGCTACACCTTC. Encoded protein: CASSLGIDGRGPGDYGYTF.

The chain joins TRBV5-1 to TRBJ2-1; D is unclear. The V end lost 4 bases, the J end lost 8 bases, and 22 bases lay between the germline ends. The CDR3 is 16 amino acids. The germline V gene encodes CDR1 SGHRS and CDR2 YFSETQ. The CDR3 spells CASSASPTPTYDEQFF. The CDR3 DNA reads as TGCGCCAGCAGCGCCTCCCCCACACCCACGTACGATGAGCAGTTCTTC.

This rearrangement joins TRBV5-1 to TRBJ2-5; D is unresolved. Germline V lookup: CDR1 SGHRS, CDR2 YFSETQ. CDR3 size: 15 residues. Trimming pared 0 bases from V and 0 bases from J, leaving 9 bases between. CDR3 nucleotides: TGCGCCAGCAGCTTGGAAGCGACGTACCAAGAGACCCAGTACTTC. Translating it yields CASSLEATYQETQYF.

The chain links TRBV29-1 to TRBJ1-2; the D is unclear. Germline assignment: CDR1 SQVTM and CDR2 ANQGSEA. The V end was cut by 3 bases, the J end by 4 bases, with 3 bases between. The CDR3 spans 10 residues. The CDR3: CSVESYGYTF. CDR3 DNA: TGCAGCGTTGAGAGCTATGGCTACACCTTC.